Listed here are 20 T cell receptor beta chains from one sample, sequenced in a study of blood T cell repertoires in COVID-19. Using immunoSEQ multiplex PCR, the repertoire was profiled, and TCRdb retains in-frame clones only, with some absent. The data show around 230,000 clones, 82% seen once. The source material was PBMCs or T cells enriched from blood (not recorded which). These receptors were obtained from a man between 40 and 49 years old who had recovered from COVID-19.

The genes are TRBV28 and TRBJ2-1; D may be TRBD2 (6 bases). The germline V and J ends were trimmed by 7 bases and 0 bases, with 19 bases remaining between them. Germline V gene data show CDR1 as MDHEN and CDR2 as SYDVKM. This CDR3 has 17 residues. CDR3 sequence reads: CASTASGTPSSYNEQFF. The CDR3 DNA is TGTGCCAGCACTGCCTCCGGGACTCCGAGCTCCTACAATGAGCAGTTCTTC.

This chain connects TRBV5-1 to TRBJ1-6; TRBD1 agrees at 7 bases. This CDR3 region has 14 residues. CDR1 SGHRS and CDR2 YFSETQ come from the germline V gene. The junction had 7 bases not matched to a gene; V was cut back by 3 bases and J by 10 bases. The CDR3 protein is CASSYGQDPSPLHF. The CDR3 nucleotides are TGCGCCAGCAGCTATGGACAGGACCCATCACCCCTCCACTTT.

The chain couples TRBV12-3 or TRBV12-4 to TRBJ1-1; the D gene is possibly TRBD1 (5 bases). The CDR3 loop spans 13 amino acids. Deletions cut 3 bases from V and 2 bases from J, with 7 bases between. The CDR3 DNA sequence: TGTGCCAGCAGTTTCGACAGAAACACTGAAGCTTTCTTT. Protein sequence: CASSFDRNTEAFF.

With regard to this clone: The same CDR3 arises from other DNA sequences in this sample as well. This sequence joins TRBV9 and TRBJ2-1; 7 positions match TRBD2. From germline, CDR1 is SGDLS and CDR2 YYNGEE. The V gene end was trimmed by 2 bases and the J gene end by 2 bases; junction bases not matched to a gene: 4. This CDR3 is 15 amino acids long. CDR3 residues: CASSVLSGTYNEQFF. Written as DNA, the CDR3 is TGTGCCAGCAGCGTGTTAAGCGGGACCTACAATGAGCAGTTCTTC.

This chain joins TRBV24-1 and TRBJ2-5, with 7 bases identical to TRBD2. The CDR3 loop spans 15 amino acids. With V trimmed by 3 bases and J by 4 bases, 7 bases remained unmatched. Germline lookup yields CDR1 KGHDR and CDR2 SFDVKD. CDR3 sequence (DNA): TGTGCCACCAGTGATCCCGGGACTACGGGAGAGACCCAGTACTTC. Its translation is CATSDPGTTGETQYF.

The rearrangement uses TRBV29-1 and TRBJ2-1, with 8 bases matching TRBD2. The V and J ends lost 6 bases and 4 bases, in that order; junction bases with no gene match: 11. The CDR3 has 15 amino acids. Per the germline V gene, CDR1 is SQVTM and CDR2 is ANQGSEA. In DNA form, the CDR3 reads TGCAGCGTGGAATTGGTCGGGGGGGTTTACAATGAGCAGTTCTTC. Amino acid sequence: CSVELVGGVYNEQFF.

The gene calls are TRBV6-2 or TRBV6-3 and TRBJ2-7; 9 positions agree with TRBD2. Germline trimming cut 2 bases from V and 2 bases from J; bases unmatched to any gene: 4. The length of the CDR3 is 15 residues. Germline CDR1 reads MNHEY; CDR2 reads SVGEGT. CDR3 sequence: CASSYPWTSAYEQYF. The CDR3 DNA is TGTGCCAGCAGTTACCCCTGGACTAGCGCCTACGAGCAGTACTTC.

The chain joins TRBV28 to TRBJ1-6, with D perhaps matching TRBD1 (5 bases). From germline, CDR1 is MDHEN and CDR2 SYDVKM. This CDR3 is 15 amino acids long. Trimming took off 6 bases at V and 6 bases at J, with 15 bases between the two ends. CDR3 loop: CASSPPGSSNSPLHF. Written as DNA, the CDR3 is TGTGCCAGCAGCCCCCCAGGGTCGAGTAATTCACCCCTCCACTTT.

The chain employs TRBV12-3 or TRBV12-4 and TRBJ1-1, with D tentatively TRBD1 (5 bases). The germline V and J ends were trimmed by 5 bases and 1 base, with 8 bases remaining between them. The length of the CDR3 is 13 residues. CDR3 in DNA: TGTGCCAGCAGTGTCCAGGGGAACACTGAAGCTTTCTTT. Translation gives CASSVQGNTEAFF.

This rearrangement joins TRBV21-1 to TRBJ2-1; TRBD2 reflects the table's D call only, with no check against the DNA. TRBV21-1 is a listed pseudogene. The CDR3 has 17 residues. The CDR3 is CASSNQYEARTIYEQFF. DNA for the CDR3: TGTGCCAGCAGCAACCAGTATGAGGCAAGAACGATCTATGAGCAGTTCTTC.

The gene calls are TRBV5-1 and TRBJ2-3; 7 bases map to TRBD2. CDR3 length equals 16 residues. Germline V gene data show CDR1 as SGHRS and CDR2 as YFSETQ. After removal of 0 bases from V and 1 base from J, the junction contained 5 bases not matched to a gene. The CDR3 nucleotides read TGCGCCAGCAGCTTGGGCGGGAGCGGGCGCACAGATACGCAGTATTTT. This translates into CASSLGGSGRTDTQYF. The variable domain in full, completed from reference TRBV5-1 and TRBJ2-3, reads KAGVTQTPRYLIKTRGQQVTLSCSPISGHRSVSWYQQTPGQGLQFLFEYFSETQRNKGNFPGRFSGRQFSNSRSEMNVSTLELGDSALYLCASSLGGSGRTDTQYFGPGTRLTVL.

The chain is built from TRBV5-1 and TRBJ1-6, with D tentatively TRBD1 (5 bases). The CDR3 length is 14 residues. Per the germline V gene, CDR1 is SGHRS and CDR2 is YFSETQ. Trimming removed 4 bases at V and 9 bases at J, with 14 bases between. The CDR3: CASSPTEVASPLHF. CDR3 nucleotide sequence: TGCGCCAGCAGCCCGACAGAGGTCGCTTCACCCCTCCACTTT.

This clone appeared a few times. V is TRBV20-1 and J is TRBJ1-5; tentatively, D is TRBD1 (6 bases). Trimming left V 3 bases short and J 0 bases short, with 21 bases between. This CDR3 is built from 18 residues. Germline CDR1 and CDR2: DFQATT and SNEGSKA (reference sequence). The CDR3 protein is CSASSGVSARNSNQPQHF. CDR3 coding DNA: TGCAGTGCTAGTTCAGGGGTCAGCGCCCGCAATAGCAATCAGCCCCAGCATTTT.

A single count supports this clone. This rearrangement joins TRBV4-1 to TRBJ1-1, with TRBD1 as a possible D gene (5 bases). CDR3 length equals 16 residues. The germline gives CDR1 MGHRA, CDR2 YSYEKL. Trimming cost V 3 bases and J 0 bases, with 14 bases left between them. In DNA, the CDR3 is TGCGCCAGCAGCCAGGGGCCGTGGGTACTGAACACTGAAGCTTTCTTT. This gives the protein CASSQGPWVLNTEAFF.

V usage is TRBV6-5 and J usage is TRBJ1-2, with D perhaps matching TRBD1 (5 bases). Germline CDR1 reads MNHEY; CDR2 reads SVGAGI. This CDR3 contains 15 residues. The V and J ends lost 0 bases and 4 bases respectively, with 12 bases between them. The CDR3 spells CASSYSQGLSYGYTF. CDR3 sequence (DNA): TGTGCCAGCAGTTACTCTCAGGGTCTGAGCTATGGCTACACCTTC.

This sequence joins TRBV6-5 and TRBJ2-7; no reliable D call. CDR1 and CDR2 (germline): MNHEY, SVGAGI. This CDR3 has 14 amino acids. The V end was cut by 7 bases, the J end by 1 base, with 14 bases between. The CDR3 spells CASTNPARSYEQYF. The CDR3 DNA sequence: TGTGCCAGCACCAACCCCGCGAGATCCTACGAGCAGTACTTC.

The genes are TRBV2 and TRBJ1-2; 8 nucleotides align to TRBD1. V shed 6 bases, J shed 2 bases, and the junction held 2 bases outside the gene matches. This CDR3 has 13 amino acids. CDR1 is SNHLY and CDR2 is FYNNEI in the germline V gene. CDR3 nucleotides: TGTGCCAGCAGGGGGGACAGGAACTATGGCTACACCTTC. Amino acid sequence: CASRGDRNYGYTF.

This chain links TRBV20-1 with TRBJ1-1; no definite D call. This CDR3 has 11 residues. Trimming stripped 5 bases from V and 8 bases from J, with 12 bases between. Germline assignment: CDR1 DFQATT and CDR2 SNEGSKA (reference sequence). CDR3 nucleotide sequence: TGCAGTGCTCTCACCAGGATAGAAGCTTTCTTT. This codes for CSALTRIEAFF.

The CDR3 here is CASSLGRVHTYEQYF. As DNA, the CDR3 is TGTGCCAGCAGCTTAGGTCGGGTCCACACCTACGAGCAGTACTTC. V gene TRBV7-8 combines with J gene TRBJ2-7, with D uncertain. Germline values: CDR1 SGHVS, CDR2 FQNEAQ. Trimming stripped 1 base from V and 2 bases from J, with 12 bases between. There are 15 residues in the CDR3.

The chain recombines TRBV30 with TRBJ1-1, with D hard to call. The CDR3 has 10 amino acids. Germline CDR1 reads GTSNPN; CDR2 reads SVGIG (reference sequence). V gave up 1 base and J gave up 10 bases, with 7 bases separating them. The CDR3 DNA reads TGTGCCTGGAGTGGAGGGAGAGCTTTCTTT. It codes for CAWSGGRAFF.